Listed below are T cell receptor beta chains from one sample, sequenced in a study of T-cell reconstitution after alpha-beta-depleted transplantation in children. One entry per CDR3 protein results from TCRdb running MiXCR on the PCR reads. The table has a few hundred thousand distinct CDR3 sequences, 10% to 15% seen once. Sequences were derived from PBMCs, sampled from the stem cell graft. These receptors originate from a human donor who donated a stem cell graft to a child with Fanconi anemia. Both conserved end residues are part of each CDR3. A D gene is named only where the DNA matches it firmly. For some rows the clone size is stated as once, few or many, or as a class when expanded; others skip it.

clone_size	v_call	d_call	j_call	cdr3_aa	cdr3_nt
many	TRBV24-1	-	TRBJ1-1	CATTKGINTEAFF	TGTGCCACCACAAAGGGAATAAACACTGAAGCTTTCTTT
few	TRBV20-1	TRBD1	TRBJ1-5	CSASGQGPNQPQHF	TGCAGTGCTAGCGGACAGGGACCCAATCAGCCCCAGCATTTT
-	TRBV9	-	TRBJ2-5	CASSVLGQQETQYF	TGTGCCAGCAGCGTTCTAGGGCAGCAAGAGACCCAGTACTTC
many	TRBV6-2/TRBV6-3	TRBD1	TRBJ1-1	CASKTDRDAWMNTEAFF	TGTGCCAGCAAAACCGACAGGGACGCATGGATGAACACTGAAGCTTTCTTT
many	TRBV9	TRBD1	TRBJ1-2	CASSAGSGTAANYGYTF	TGTGCCAGCAGCGCGGGCAGCGGGACAGCCGCAAACTATGGCTACACCTTC
many	TRBV7-2	-	TRBJ1-3	CASSLGSSRSGNTIYF	TGTGCCAGCAGCTTGGGGTCCTCTCGCTCTGGAAACACCATATATTTT
few	TRBV20-1	-	TRBJ2-5	CSAKTGDGTQYF	TGCAGTGCTAAAACTGGAGATGGGACCCAGTACTTC
few	TRBV5-1	-	TRBJ1-1	CASSKGTMNTEAFF	TGCGCCAGCAGTAAGGGAACCATGAACACTGAAGCTTTCTTT
-	TRBV20-1	-	TRBJ2-1	CSCGAGEQFF	TGCAGTTGCGGGGCCGGAGAGCAGTTCTTC
many	TRBV11-2	TRBD2	TRBJ2-5	CASSLEVGGQETQYF	TGTGCCAGCAGCTTAGAAGTGGGGGGGCAAGAGACCCAGTACTTC
many	TRBV7-9	-	TRBJ2-5	CASSPFTETQYF	TGTGCCAGCAGCCCTTTTACGGAGACCCAGTACTTC
-	TRBV11-2	-	TRBJ2-5	CASRKPGHGQETQYF	TGTGCCAGCAGGAAACCGGGACACGGGCAAGAGACCCAGTACTTC
-	TRBV20-1	TRBD1	TRBJ1-3	CSARDPGQGNVGSGNTIYF	TGCAGTGCTAGAGACCCGGGACAGGGGAATGTGGGCTCTGGAAACACCATATATTTT
-	TRBV27	-	TRBJ2-1	CASGETNGHEQFF	TGTGCCAGCGGAGAGACTAACGGGCATGAGCAGTTCTTC
-	TRBV19	TRBD1	TRBJ2-1	CASSIEGTEDNEQFF	TGTGCCAGTAGTATCGAGGGGACAGAAGACAATGAGCAGTTCTTC
few	TRBV7-2	-	TRBJ2-7	CASSSQTYEQYF	TGTGCCAGCAGCTCACAAACCTACGAGCAGTACTTC
-	TRBV18	-	TRBJ2-5	CASSPPIRRETQYF	TGTGCCAGCTCACCACCAATCCGAAGAGAGACCCAGTACTTC
-	TRBV4-2	TRBD2	TRBJ2-7	CASGHVGGAYEQYF	TGTGCCAGCGGCCACGTGGGGGGGGCCTACGAGCAGTACTTC
many	TRBV29-1	TRBD1	TRBJ2-3	CSVEDLDRASTDTQYF	TGCAGCGTTGAAGATCTTGACAGGGCCAGCACAGATACGCAGTATTTT
-	TRBV7-6	TRBD1	TRBJ1-3	CASSPRQGAGNTIYF	TGTGCCAGCAGCCCGCGACAGGGGGCTGGAAACACCATATATTTT
-	TRBV4-2	-	TRBJ1-6	CASGQEQGNYNSPLHF	TGTGCCAGCGGCCAAGAACAGGGTAACTATAATTCACCCCTCCACTTT
-	TRBV5-6	-	TRBJ2-4	CASSLSQADLLAKDIQYF	TGTGCCAGCAGCTTGTCTCAGGCCGACCTACTAGCCAAAGACATTCAGTACTTC
-	TRBV7-2	-	TRBJ2-2	CASSTPWETGELFF	TGTGCCAGCAGCACCCCCTGGGAAACCGGGGAGCTGTTTTTT
-	TRBV3-1	-	TRBJ2-2	CASSQEVVGELFF	TGTGCCAGCAGCCAAGAGGTAGTAGGGGAGCTGTTTTTT
-	TRBV2	-	TRBJ1-4	CASRDTPGYEKLFF	TGTGCCAGCAGGGATACTCCCGGCTATGAAAAACTGTTTTTT
few	TRBV6-2/TRBV6-3	-	TRBJ2-3	CASRMRAFVTDTQYF	TGTGCCAGCAGAATGAGGGCGTTCGTCACAGATACGCAGTATTTT
many	TRBV4-3	TRBD2	TRBJ2-1	CASSQEAPSGGPDNEQFF	TGCGCCAGCAGCCAAGAAGCTCCTAGCGGGGGCCCGGACAATGAGCAGTTCTTC
-	TRBV6-6	-	TRBJ2-1	CASGRGRLNEQFF	TGTGCCAGCGGGCGGGGACGTCTCAATGAGCAGTTCTTC
-	TRBV20-1	TRBD2	TRBJ2-7	CSAGGLAGGGAYEQYF	TGCAGTGCTGGGGGACTAGCGGGGGGCGGGGCCTACGAGCAGTACTTC
-	TRBV2	TRBD1	TRBJ1-1	CASTHPGQGNTEAFF	TGTGCCAGCACCCACCCCGGACAGGGGAACACTGAAGCTTTCTTT
many	TRBV12-3/TRBV12-4	TRBD2	TRBJ2-4	CASNLGLAGSKNIQYF	TGTGCCAGCAACCTCGGACTAGCAGGTAGCAAAAACATTCAGTACTTC
-	TRBV4-3	TRBD1	TRBJ2-3	CASSQGTVLLTDTQYF	TGCGCCAGCAGCCAGGGGACAGTTCTACTCACAGATACGCAGTATTTT
-	TRBV20-1	-	TRBJ1-2	CSARRQGQRNYGYTF	TGCAGTGCTAGGAGGCAGGGGCAACGAAACTATGGCTACACCTTC
many	TRBV21-1	-	TRBJ2-7	CASDSEQYF	TGTGCCAGCGATAGCGAGCAGTACTTC
-	TRBV11-2	-	TRBJ2-1	CASSLSIHNEQFF	TGTGCCAGCAGCTTAAGCATCCACAATGAGCAGTTCTTC
few	TRBV12-3/TRBV12-4	-	TRBJ1-2	CASSLVSGGTTGYTF	TGTGCCAGCAGTTTAGTTTCGGGGGGTACTACGGGCTACACCTTC
many	TRBV7-9	TRBD2	TRBJ2-3	CASSWTLAGGEIDTQYF	TGTGCCAGCAGCTGGACCCTAGCGGGGGGGGAGATAGATACGCAGTATTTT
-	TRBV5-1	TRBD2	TRBJ2-1	CASSPITSGDEQFF	TGCGCCAGCAGCCCGATCACTAGCGGGGATGAGCAGTTCTTC
-	TRBV7-9	-	TRBJ2-1	CASSPVAISYNEQFF	TGTGCCAGCAGCCCAGTGGCTATCTCCTACAATGAGCAGTTCTTC
-	TRBV5-1	-	TRBJ1-1	CASSLDPKRGTEAFF	TGCGCCAGCAGCTTAGACCCGAAGAGAGGCACTGAAGCTTTCTTT